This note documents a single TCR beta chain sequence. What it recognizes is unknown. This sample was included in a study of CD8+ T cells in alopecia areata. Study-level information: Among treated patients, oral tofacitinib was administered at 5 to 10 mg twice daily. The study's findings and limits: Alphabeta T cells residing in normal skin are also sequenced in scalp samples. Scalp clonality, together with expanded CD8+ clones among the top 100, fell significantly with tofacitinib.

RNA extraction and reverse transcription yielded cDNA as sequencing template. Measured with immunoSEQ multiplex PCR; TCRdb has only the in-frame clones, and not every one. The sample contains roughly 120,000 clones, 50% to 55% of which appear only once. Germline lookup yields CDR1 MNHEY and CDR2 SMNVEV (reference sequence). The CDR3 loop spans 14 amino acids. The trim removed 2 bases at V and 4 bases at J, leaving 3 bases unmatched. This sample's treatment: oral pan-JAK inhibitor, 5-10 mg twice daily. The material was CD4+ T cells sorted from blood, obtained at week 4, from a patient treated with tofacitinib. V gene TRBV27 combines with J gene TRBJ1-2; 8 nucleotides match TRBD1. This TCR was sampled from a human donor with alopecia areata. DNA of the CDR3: TGTGCCAGCAGTTTAGCAGGGGGCGGCTATGGCTACACCTTC. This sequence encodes CASSLAGGGYGYTF.